The sequence of this TCR beta chain was determined in a study of CDR3 diversity in severe acne (dated by TCRdb to about 2019). Including cysteine and phenylalanine, the CDR3 has 14 amino acids. The read is trimmed to its CDR3 DNA, 42 bases read in frame from base 1. Sequences DFQATT (CDR1) and SNEGSKA (CDR2) are obtained from the germline V gene (reference sequence). V is clipped by 7 bases and J by 8 bases, and the sequence between their germline boundaries is 18 bases long. The library relied on PCR. Sequencing was carried out with an Illumina HiSeq 2000. Clones were called with MiXCR by TCRdb after fastp trimmed the public reads at Q25, and only in-frame beta chains were retained. Rows with one shared CDR3 protein collapse into an entry with the most common genes and DNA. Within this sample are some 84,000 distinct CDR3 sequences, with over 40% of them counted one time only. The ten top clones hold approximately 14% of the sample.

In the case of this clonotype: What this receptor recognizes is not known. Nothing much larger sits one base from this clone, and base qualities are not available.

The chain uses TRBV20-1 and TRBJ1-6; TRBD1 is a weak D gene call, 5 bases matching. Sequencing was carried out using blood. The clonotype was recovered from a male donor in good health, without acne. The CDR3 protein sequence reads: CSVTPGLGDSPLHF. The bases are TGCAGTGTCACGCCAGGCCTGGGGGATTCACCCCTCCACTTT.